This TCR beta chain appears in the sequencing data of a study of shared clonotypes between healthy human individuals. Broader study findings: Generation probabilities of non-shared clonotypes were lower (relative to those shared by all four donors).

Worth noting for this clone: Its antigen is still unknown.

CDR1 is SGHAT and CDR2 is FQNNGV in the germline V gene. J lost 4 bases, V lost 5 bases, and 8 bases had no gene match. CDR3 length: 16 residues. The CD4+ fraction was divided into a CD45RA+ naive subset and a CD45RA-negative memory subset. How the authors handled the data: ImmunoSEQ junction-only sequences lacked quality scores, so their filtering differed. TCRdb's table, derived via immunoSEQ multiplex PCR, lists solely in-frame clones and lacks some. V and J calls and clone size follow that table, whereas D and trimming were derived from the DNA. This sample has roughly 1,100,000 clones, with approximately 72% found just once.

The chain joins TRBV11-2 to TRBJ2-2; TRBD1 agrees at 9 bases. This sequence originates from a man between 18 and 29 years old in good health. Sequences were obtained from memory CD4+ T cells sorted from blood. Subset of the sample: CD45RA-negative fraction. CDR3 DNA sequence: TGTGCCAGCAGCACCTACAGGGGGCAGGGCACCGGGGAGCTGTTTTTT. Translated: CASSTYRGQGTGELFF.